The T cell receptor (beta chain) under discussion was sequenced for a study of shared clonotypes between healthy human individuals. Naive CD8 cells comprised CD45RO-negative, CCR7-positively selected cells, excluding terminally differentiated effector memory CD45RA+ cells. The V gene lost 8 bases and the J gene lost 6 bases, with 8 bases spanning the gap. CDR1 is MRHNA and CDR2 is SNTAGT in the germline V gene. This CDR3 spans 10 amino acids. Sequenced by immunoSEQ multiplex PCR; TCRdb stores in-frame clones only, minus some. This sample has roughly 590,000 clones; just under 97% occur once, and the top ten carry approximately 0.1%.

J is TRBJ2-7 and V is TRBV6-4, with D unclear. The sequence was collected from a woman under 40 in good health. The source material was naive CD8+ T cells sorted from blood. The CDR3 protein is CASEHCEQYF. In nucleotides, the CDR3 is TGTGCCAGCGAGCATTGCGAGCAGTACTTC.